Listed here are 6 T cell receptor beta chains from one sample, sequenced in a study of T-cell reconstitution after alpha-beta-depleted transplantation in children. Unique molecular identifiers were built into the TCRbeta library. MiXCR, run by TCRdb on the PCR reads, gives a single entry per CDR3 protein. The sample holds about 600,000 distinct CDR3 sequences, about an eighth seen once. The sequenced sample was PBMCs, mostly from graft donor cells, obtained 360 days after TCRalphabeta/CD19-depleted stem cell transplant. These TCRs come from a male patient between 5 and 17 years old who had a stem cell transplant for acute myeloid leukemia, so the T cells may come from the graft donor.

This clonotype was detected a few times. This chain links TRBV6-2 or TRBV6-3 with TRBJ2-7, with D hard to call. The germline V and J ends were trimmed by 5 bases and 0 bases, with 14 bases remaining between them. Germline CDR1 MNHEY, CDR2 SVGEGT. The CDR3 has 15 residues. CDR3 loop: CASSRATWSSYEQYF. The CDR3 DNA is TGTGCCAGCAGTAGAGCGACTTGGAGCTCCTACGAGCAGTACTTC.

The chain links TRBV5-1 to TRBJ1-1; possible D gene TRBD1, 5 bases. The CDR3 consists of 13 residues. Germline V gives CDR1 SGHRS, CDR2 YFSETQ. Trimming cost V 4 bases and J 3 bases, with 10 bases left between them. The CDR3 DNA reads TGCGCCAGCAGCCTCGACAGCTACACTGAAGCTTTCTTT. It specifies CASSLDSYTEAFF.

This sequence joins TRBV7-9 and TRBJ2-1; D gene uncertain. This CDR3 comprises 13 residues. Germline CDR1 and CDR2: SEHNR and FQNEAQ (reference sequence). V lost 1 base and J lost 6, with 7 bases in between. The CDR3 nucleotides are TGTGCCAGCAGCTTAGGGGGTTTCAATGAGCAGTTCTTC. This codes for CASSLGGFNEQFF.

The V and J genes are TRBV3-1 and TRBJ2-4; weak D call: TRBD1 (5 bases). Germline assignment: CDR1 LGHDT and CDR2 YNNKEL (reference sequence). This CDR3 has 17 residues. With 2 bases removed from V and 1 base from J, the gap between germline ends came to 15 bases. CDR3 sequence reads: CASSQTFGWGAKNIQYF. The CDR3 nucleotides read TGTGCCAGCAGCCAAACCTTTGGTTGGGGCGCCAAAAACATTCAGTACTTC.

In this sample, this clonotype turned up a few times. The chain recombines TRBV24-1 with TRBJ2-3; D may be TRBD1 or TRBD2 (5 bases each). Germline V gene data show CDR1 as KGHDR and CDR2 as SFDVKD. The CDR3 runs to 19 residues. Deletions cut 3 bases from V and 4 bases from J, with 25 bases between. CDR3 protein: CATSDPRDEKVGVADTQYF. CDR3 sequence (DNA): TGTGCCACCAGTGATCCTAGGGACGAAAAAGTCGGCGTGGCAGATACGCAGTATTTT.

This chain connects TRBV14 to TRBJ2-3, with D possibly being TRBD1 (6 bases). Trimming took off 0 bases at V and 3 bases at J, with 13 bases between the two ends. Germline-derived CDR1 and CDR2 are SGHDN and FVKESK. The CDR3 covers 16 residues. CDR3 nucleotides: TGTGCCAGCAGCCAAGATAGGGGAAGGGGGACAGATACGCAGTATTTT. Its protein is CASSQDRGRGTDTQYF.